Given below is one T cell receptor beta chain in context. Its antigen is as yet unknown. Libraries were prepared by immunoSEQ multiplex PCR; TCRdb keeps only in-frame clonotypes and omits some of them. The data hold about 76,000 clones, with 70% to 90% observed a single time. This sample is drawn from a study of T cell clones after liver transplantation. Study overall: TCRbeta sequencing after a pre-transplant mixed lymphocyte reaction identified graft-donor-reactive clones, later tracked in post-transplant blood.

V was clipped by 4 bases and J by 0 bases; unmatched bases: 6. This CDR3 spans 16 amino acids. The germline V gene has CDR1 SGHRS and CDR2 YFSETQ. Whole-study results and caveats: Circulating graft-donor-reactive CD4 TCRbeta sequences fell significantly post-transplant in 5 of 8 subjects. Post-transplant time points were not standardized, so conclusions are preliminary.

The chain is built from TRBV5-1 and TRBJ2-3; 9 bases are shared with TRBD1. This receptor was obtained from a human patient who received a liver transplant. Some T cells may possibly be graft donor cells. The material was CD4+ T cells from blood, obtained at the 22-month timepoint. CDR3 residues: CASSRGGQGSTDTQYF. The DNA for the CDR3 is TGCGCCAGCAGCCGCGGGGGACAGGGAAGCACAGATACGCAGTATTTT.